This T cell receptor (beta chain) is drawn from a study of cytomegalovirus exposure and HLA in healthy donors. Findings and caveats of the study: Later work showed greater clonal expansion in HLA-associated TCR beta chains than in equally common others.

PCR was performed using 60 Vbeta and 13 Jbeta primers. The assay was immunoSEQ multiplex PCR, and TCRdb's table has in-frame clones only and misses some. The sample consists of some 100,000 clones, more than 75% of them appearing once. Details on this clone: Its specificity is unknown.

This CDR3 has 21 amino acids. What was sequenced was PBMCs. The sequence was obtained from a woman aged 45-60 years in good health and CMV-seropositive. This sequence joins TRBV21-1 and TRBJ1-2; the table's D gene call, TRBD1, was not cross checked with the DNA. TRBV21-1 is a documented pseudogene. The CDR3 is CASSKSGQGFCRGVYNYGYTF. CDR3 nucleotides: TGTGCCAGCAGCAAATCGGGACAGGGGTTCTGCCGTGGGGTATACAACTATGGCTACACCTTC.